Below, 13 T cell receptor beta chains from the same sample are listed, as sequenced in a study of molecular identifiers for immune sequencing clone quantification. MiXCR, applied by TCRdb to the PCR reads, yields one record per CDR3 protein. Found here are 600,000 to 650,000 distinct CDR3 sequences, about 20% of them singletons; the top ten hold around 0.9%. Sequencing was done on a sample of naive CD8+ T cells from blood, with Jurkat cell RNA spiked in. Noted subset: FACS-sorted CD8+CD4-CCR7+CD45RA+ naive T cells. The source of these receptors is a human donor in good health. Some libraries in this study had Jurkat cell RNA spiked in.

This clonotype was picked up a small number of times. This chain connects TRBV18 to TRBJ2-5; TRBD1 matches at 9 bases. CDR3 length: 15 amino acids. Germline assignment: CDR1 KGHSH and CDR2 LQKENI. J was trimmed by 4 bases and V by 5 bases; bases with no gene match: 8. CDR3 bases: TGTGCCAGCTCATCGCCTGGGACAGGGCTAGAGACCCAGTACTTC. This sequence encodes CASSSPGTGLETQYF.

This clonotype was seen only a few times. The V call is TRBV2, the J call TRBJ2-7; 9 bases are shared with TRBD1. V shed 5 bases and J 0 bases; nucleotides not matched to a gene: 5. Germline lookup yields CDR1 SNHLY and CDR2 FYNNEI. This CDR3 has 15 amino acids. CDR3 residues: CASSRGTGISYEQYF. CDR3 sequence (DNA): TGTGCCAGCAGTAGGGGGACAGGGATCTCCTACGAGCAGTACTTC.

This clonotype was recorded many times. The J gene is TRBJ2-7, the V gene TRBV2, with unresolved D. Germline V lookup: CDR1 SNHLY, CDR2 FYNNEI. The CDR3 sequence is 14 residues long. Trimming removed 3 bases at V and 0 bases at J, with 9 bases between. The CDR3 sequence: CASSDISYSYEQYF. CDR3 DNA sequence: TGTGCCAGCAGTGACATTAGTTACTCCTACGAGCAGTACTTC.

This clonotype was seen only a few times. The rearrangement joins TRBV20-1 to TRBJ2-1; 7 bases fit TRBD2. Germline-derived CDR1 and CDR2 are DFQATT and SNEGSKA (reference sequence). There are 18 residues in the CDR3. The J segment lost 6 bases and the V segment lost 0 bases, leaving 17 bases of the junction unmatched. CDR3 amino acids: CSARDPSLGEGRPNEQFF. The DNA of the CDR3 is TGCAGTGCTAGAGACCCTTCCTTAGGGGAGGGCCGTCCCAATGAGCAGTTCTTC.

Note on this clonotype: Since a much larger clone is just one base distant, this may be a read error. This likely comes from a read error, as the CDR3 has no conserved phenylalanine or tryptophan at its end. V gene TRBV20-1 combines with J gene TRBJ1-1; D not resolved. V dropped 7 bases and J dropped 3 bases, with 15 bases sitting between them. The germline gives CDR1 DFQATT, CDR2 SNEGSKA (reference sequence). There are 13 residues in the CDR3. The CDR3 region has the DNA TGCAGTGTAATGGCAGGTACTCACACTGAAGCTTTCCTT. Residues: CSVMAGTHTEAFL.

This clonotype was counted a single time. This chain connects TRBV19 to TRBJ1-1, with a possible D match to TRBD1 (5 bases). The CDR3 contains 16 residues. V lost 7 bases and J lost 4, with 22 bases in between. Germline CDR1 LNHDA, CDR2 SQIVND (reference sequence). The CDR3 is CASKSQLGAETTEAFF. CDR3 nucleotides: TGTGCCAGTAAGTCCCAGCTCGGGGCAGAGACCACTGAAGCTTTCTTT.

Note on this clonotype: A much larger clone differs by one base, so this may be a read error. V usage is TRBV13 and J usage is TRBJ2-3; D may match TRBD1 or TRBD2 (6 bases each). From germline, CDR1 is PRHDT and CDR2 FYEKMQ (reference sequence). The CDR3 runs 16 residues. The CDR3 DNA reads as TGTGCCGGCAGTTCCCCCCGGGGGCTTAGCACAGATACGCAGTATTTT. Encoded protein: CAGSSPRGLSTDTQYF.

This clonotype was counted a few times. DNA for the CDR3: TGTGCCAGCAGTTACTTTAGCGGGGGGGCCCCCGGCTCCTACAATGAGCAGTTCTTC. Protein sequence: CASSYFSGGAPGSYNEQFF. The genes are TRBV6-2 or TRBV6-3 and TRBJ2-1; 11 nucleotides agree with TRBD2. Germline V gene sequence: CDR1 MNHEY, CDR2 SVGEGT. The CDR3 has 19 residues. V lost 1 base and J lost 0; bases outside the gene matches: 8.

This clonotype was recorded a few times. V is TRBV6-5 and J is TRBJ2-5; 7 positions agree with TRBD1. There are 13 residues in the CDR3. Unmatched junction bases numbered 7, after V lost 10 bases and J lost 2 bases. The germline V gene has CDR1 MNHEY and CDR2 SVGAGI. The CDR3 DNA follows: TGTGCCACCCAGGTCAGGGGGCAAGAGACCCAGTACTTC. This translates into CATQVRGQETQYF.

This clonotype was seen a few times. The chain links TRBV6-2 or TRBV6-3 to TRBJ2-7; D might be TRBD1 (5 bases). This CDR3 is built from 14 residues. Germline V gives CDR1 MNHEY, CDR2 SVGEGT. V was pared by 11 bases and J by 4 bases, with 21 bases between. CDR3 sequence reads: CACPRGPLGYEQYF. CDR3 bases: TGTGCCTGCCCTAGGGGCCCGCTTGGATACGAGCAGTACTTC.

The V call is TRBV6-1, the J call TRBJ2-1; the match to TRBD1 covers 8 bases. The CDR3 has 15 amino acids. Losses at the gene ends were 2 bases for V and 3 bases for J; bases not matched to a gene: 3. The germline V gene encodes CDR1 MNHNS and CDR2 SASEGT. CDR3 coding DNA: TGTGCCAGCAGTGAACAGGGGGCTAGCTACAATGAGCAGTTCTTC. This gives the protein CASSEQGASYNEQFF.

In this sample, this clonotype turned up a few times. This chain connects TRBV12-5 to TRBJ2-7; 9 bases are shared with TRBD1. Losses at the gene ends were 1 base for V and 3 bases for J; bases not matched to a gene: 4. Germline CDR1 and CDR2: LGHNT and FRNRAP. CDR3 length equals 15 residues. In nucleotides, the CDR3 is TGTGCTAGTGGTTTGGAGACAGGGGGTCTCTACGAGCAGTACTTC. It is translated as CASGLETGGLYEQYF.

This clonotype was seen ten or more times. The chain has TRBV7-9 and TRBJ2-3; 9 bases map to TRBD2. The germline CDR1 and CDR2 sequences are SEHNR and FQNEAQ (reference sequence). The trim removed 4 bases at V and 3 bases at J, leaving 8 bases unmatched. The CDR3 extends over 16 amino acids. CDR3: CASSSQAGGWTDTQYF. CDR3 sequence (DNA): TGTGCCAGCAGCTCACAAGCGGGAGGATGGACAGATACGCAGTATTTT.